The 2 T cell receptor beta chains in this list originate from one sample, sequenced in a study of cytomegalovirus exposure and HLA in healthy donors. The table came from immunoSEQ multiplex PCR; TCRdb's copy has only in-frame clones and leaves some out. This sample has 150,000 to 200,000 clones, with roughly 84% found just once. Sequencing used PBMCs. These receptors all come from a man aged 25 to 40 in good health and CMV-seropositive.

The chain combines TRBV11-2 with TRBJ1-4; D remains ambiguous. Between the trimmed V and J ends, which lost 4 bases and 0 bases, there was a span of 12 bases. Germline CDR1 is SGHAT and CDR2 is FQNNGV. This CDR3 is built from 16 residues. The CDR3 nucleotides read TGTGCCAGCAGCTCCCCTCACGGAGCAACTAATGAAAAACTGTTTTTT. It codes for CASSSPHGATNEKLFF.

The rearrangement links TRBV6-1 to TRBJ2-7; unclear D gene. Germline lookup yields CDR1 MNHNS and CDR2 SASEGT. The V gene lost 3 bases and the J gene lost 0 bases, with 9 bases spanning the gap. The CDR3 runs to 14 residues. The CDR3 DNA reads TGTGCCAGCAGTGAGACGGGTAGCTCCTACGAGCAGTACTTC. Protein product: CASSETGSSYEQYF.